This section outlines one T cell receptor (beta chain) sequence together with its context. Its antigen is not identified. This sample is drawn from a study of T cell clonotyping in hematopoietic cell transplantation. Study-level information: Recipient samples before transplant were obtained post-cytoreduction. Study findings and constraints: Graft donor and pretransplant recipient Inverse Simpson Index values predicted broader posttransplant TCR diversity.

The time point is: recipient sample about 28 days before transplant, after cytoreduction. Assay: immunoSEQ multiplex PCR; the TCRdb copy retains only in-frame clones and omits some. The repertoire holds about 41,000 clones, with approximately 78% as singletons. The specimen comprised peripheral blood mononuclear cells, sampled before stem cell transplant. The source is a man in his fifties or sixties with myelodysplastic syndrome. Some clones in this sample may be carry-over from other donors' samples.

The CDR3 loop reads CASSFVPGQSPTPHF. The CDR3 DNA follows: TGTGCCAGCAGCTTTGTCCCGGGACAATCCCCCACCCCGCATTTT. The rearrangement uses TRBV28 and TRBJ1-5; tentatively, D is TRBD1 (6 bases). CDR1 and CDR2 (germline): MDHEN, SYDVKM. The CDR3 contains 15 residues. The V end lost 6 bases, the J end lost 15 bases, and 27 bases lay between the germline ends. Full variable domain (rest looked up from reference TRBV28 and TRBJ1-5): DVKVTQSSRYLVKRTGEKVFLECVQDMDHENMFWYRQDPGLGLRLIYFSYDVKMKEKGDIPEGYSVSREKKERFSLILESASTNQTSMYLCASSFVPGQSPTPHFGDGTRLSIL.